Each of the 16 T cell receptor beta chains below was sequenced from the same sample in a study of blood T cell repertoires in COVID-19. Sequencing was performed with immunoSEQ multiplex PCR; in TCRdb, only in-frame clones are kept and a portion is missing. The table has about 48,000 clones, 65% to 90% seen once. Sequencing was done on a sample of peripheral blood. The receptors were sampled from a woman aged 80 or over with COVID-19, enrolled during active disease.

The chain is built from TRBV29-1 and TRBJ1-1; a possible D gene is TRBD1 (5 bases). From germline, CDR1 is SQVTM and CDR2 ANQGSEA. Deletions cut 1 base from V and 12 bases from J, with 15 bases between. This CDR3 spans 12 amino acids. CDR3 nucleotides: TGCAGCGTTGAAGGTCCAGGGAACGAACCTTTCTTT. It yields the protein CSVEGPGNEPFF.

This sequence joins TRBV19 and TRBJ1-1; D remains unclear. The germline V gene has CDR1 LNHDA and CDR2 SQIVND (reference sequence). The V gene lost 3 bases and the J gene lost 0 bases, with 11 bases spanning the gap. CDR3 length: 15 residues. The DNA of the CDR3 is TGTGCCAGTAGTATGCAGCCCCGGGTGAACACTGAAGCTTTCTTT. Residues: CASSMQPRVNTEAFF.

The chain recombines TRBV29-1 with TRBJ1-2; D not certain. The CDR3 length is 12 residues. Trimming took 4 bases from V and 4 from J, leaving 10 bases between them. The germline V gene has CDR1 SQVTM and CDR2 ANQGSEA. The DNA for the CDR3 is TGCAGCGTTGCCGTAGCTAGCTATGGCTACACCTTC. Protein sequence: CSVAVASYGYTF.

This rearrangement joins TRBV7-6 to TRBJ2-3; perhaps TRBD2 as D (6 bases). The V and J ends lost 5 bases and 4 bases respectively, with 16 bases between them. The CDR3 sequence is 15 residues long. Germline CDR1 and CDR2: SGHVS and FNYEAQ. The DNA for the CDR3 is TGTGCCAGCAGCCCCCAGGGACCGGGGGCAGATACGCAGTATTTT. Translated, it gives CASSPQGPGADTQYF.

The rearrangement uses TRBV2 and TRBJ2-3; D gene unclear. Germline V CDR1 and CDR2: SNHLY, FYNNEI. The length of the CDR3 is 11 residues. The ends were cut back, 7 bases at V and 8 bases at J, with 10 bases in the middle. CDR3 nucleotides: TGTGCCAGCACCCTGTCGGGTACGCAGTATTTT. Amino acids: CASTLSGTQYF.

This clone was counted once. The rearrangement uses TRBV18 and TRBJ1-1; D is perhaps TRBD1 (6 bases). The CDR3 totals 13 residues. Germline CDR1 KGHSH, CDR2 LQKENI. The V gene lost 2 bases and the J gene lost 5 bases, with 9 bases spanning the gap. The CDR3 region has the DNA TGTGCCAGCTCACCAAGGGGGAGAACTGAAGCTTTCTTT. Amino acid sequence: CASSPRGRTEAFF.

The chain is built from TRBV5-1 and TRBJ2-7; 11 bases match TRBD2. The ends lost 3 bases at V and 4 bases at J; junction bases unmatched: 6. The CDR3 runs 15 residues. Germline loops: CDR1 SGHRS, CDR2 YFSETQ. The CDR3 loop reads CASSYLSGGEYEQYF. CDR3 DNA: TGCGCCAGCAGCTACCTTAGCGGGGGGGAATACGAGCAGTACTTC.

The V call is TRBV20-1, the J call TRBJ1-2; no clear D gene. This CDR3 has 13 amino acids. V shed 3 bases and J shed 8 bases, with 16 bases lying between them. In germline, CDR1 is DFQATT, CDR2 SNEGSKA (reference sequence). The CDR3 spells CSASDSGGGGYTF. CDR3 sequence (DNA): TGCAGTGCTAGTGATTCGGGTGGCGGGGGCTACACCTTC.

The table lists this clone with a count of one. The V gene is TRBV5-1, the J gene TRBJ2-7; no reliable D call. The V gene lost 3 bases and the J gene lost 1 base, with 8 bases spanning the gap. This CDR3 has 13 amino acids. CDR1 and CDR2 (germline): SGHRS, YFSETQ. This chain's CDR3 is CASSSDNSYEQYF. In nucleotides, the CDR3 is TGCGCCAGCAGCTCCGACAATTCCTACGAGCAGTACTTC.

The chain couples TRBV7-8 to TRBJ1-1; D not resolved. Germline V lookup: CDR1 SGHVS, CDR2 FQNEAQ. This CDR3 is built from 15 residues. With 2 bases removed from V and 4 bases from J, the gap between germline ends came to 14 bases. The CDR3 coding sequence is TGTGCCAGCAGCTTATTGGGCCGCGTCCGCACTGAAGCTTTCTTT. Residues: CASSLLGRVRTEAFF.

This clone was observed a single time. CDR3 sequence: CASSRQGAGNTIYF. The CDR3 DNA follows: TGTGCCAGCAGCCGACAGGGGGCTGGAAACACCATATATTTT. The chain uses TRBV4-2 and TRBJ1-3; 9 bases line up with TRBD1. In germline, CDR1 is LGHNA, CDR2 YNFKEQ. The trim removed 4 bases at V and 2 bases at J, leaving 0 bases unmatched. The CDR3 is 14 residues long.

In this sample, this clone turned up once. The chain couples TRBV11-3 to TRBJ1-6; D call uncertain. The V gene's germline CDR1 is SGHNT and CDR2 YENEEA. This CDR3 is built from 13 residues. V dropped 4 bases and J dropped 10 bases, with 11 bases sitting between them. This CDR3 is CASSSTRGSPLHF. The DNA of the CDR3 is TGTGCCAGCAGCTCGACAAGAGGGTCACCCCTCCACTTT.

J is TRBJ1-5 and V is TRBV2; 8 bases are a match to TRBD1. The CDR3 totals 15 residues. Germline lookup yields CDR1 SNHLY and CDR2 FYNNEI. Trimming removed 6 bases from V and 1 base from J; junction bases left unmatched: 5. CDR3: CASSPDRASNQPQHF. The CDR3 DNA reads as TGTGCCAGCAGCCCGGACAGGGCGAGCAATCAGCCCCAGCATTTT.

The V call is TRBV11-2, the J call TRBJ2-3; 12 bases are a match to TRBD2. Germline lookup yields CDR1 SGHAT and CDR2 FQNNGV. J lost 1 base, V lost 2 bases, and 10 bases had no gene match. The CDR3 loop spans 19 amino acids. CDR3 bases: TGTGCCAGCAGCTTAACTAGCGGGAGGCTTGGGGTAGGCACAGATACGCAGTATTTT. Translation gives CASSLTSGRLGVGTDTQYF.

The rearrangement uses TRBV28 and TRBJ2-7; perhaps TRBD2 as D (6 bases). The V gene's germline CDR1 is MDHEN and CDR2 SYDVKM. The CDR3 is made up of 14 amino acids. V was trimmed by 10 bases and J by 4 bases, leaving 20 bases between them. CDR3 sequence: CATHGTPHLYEQYF. The CDR3 nucleotides are TGTGCCACCCACGGGACTCCTCATCTATACGAGCAGTACTTC.

The chain links TRBV6-4 to TRBJ1-5; 7 nucleotides line up with TRBD1. CDR3 length equals 16 residues. After removal of 11 bases from V and 3 bases from J, the junction contained 16 bases not matched to a gene. Germline assignment: CDR1 MRHNA and CDR2 SNTAGT. The CDR3 reads CARLCGQAPYNQPQHF. The DNA of the CDR3 is TGTGCCCGACTATGTGGACAGGCGCCTTACAATCAGCCCCAGCATTTT.